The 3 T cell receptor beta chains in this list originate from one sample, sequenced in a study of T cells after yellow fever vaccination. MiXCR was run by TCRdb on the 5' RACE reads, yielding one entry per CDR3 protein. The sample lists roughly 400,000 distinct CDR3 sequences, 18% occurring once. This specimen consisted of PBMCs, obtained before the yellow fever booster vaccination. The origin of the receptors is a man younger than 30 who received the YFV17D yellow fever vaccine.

The CDR3: CASSREQGSYNEQFF. CDR3 coding DNA: TGTGCCAGCAGCCGAGAACAGGGTTCCTACAATGAGCAGTTCTTC. This sequence joins TRBV7-3 and TRBJ2-1; possible D gene TRBD1, 6 bases. Germline CDR1 and CDR2: SGHTA and FQGTGA. The germline V and J ends were trimmed by 5 bases and 1 base, with 12 bases remaining between them. This CDR3 spans 15 amino acids.

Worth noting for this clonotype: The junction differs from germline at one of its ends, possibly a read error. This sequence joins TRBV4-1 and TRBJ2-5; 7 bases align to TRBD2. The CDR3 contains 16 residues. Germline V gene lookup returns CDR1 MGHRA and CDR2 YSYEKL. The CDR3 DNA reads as TGCGCCAGCAGCCAGCCGGGGACGGGAGGCGTGATGGAGCGTGTATTC. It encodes CASSQPGTGGVMERVF.

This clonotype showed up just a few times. The CDR3 nucleotides read TGCAGCGTTGGCGAGGCGACACACACCGGGGAGCTGTTTTTT. Translation gives CSVGEATHTGELFF. The chain joins TRBV29-1 to TRBJ2-2, with D uncertain. Trimming took off 4 bases at V and 3 bases at J, with 12 bases between the two ends. CDR3 length: 14 residues. From germline, CDR1 is SQVTM and CDR2 ANQGSEA.